A selection of T cell receptor beta chains follows, all from one sample in a study of memory CD4+ T cells and cytomegalovirus serostatus. This table comes from immunoSEQ multiplex PCR, and its TCRdb copy is limited to in-frame clones, with some not included. The table shows 30,000 to 40,000 clones, with about 73% occurring only once. The sequenced sample was memory CD4+ T cells from blood. The receptors come from an adult in good health and CMV-seronegative. The CDR3 runs from the conserved cysteine through the conserved F or W. A D gene is named only where the DNA matches it firmly. The size entry is marked missing in some rows and otherwise reads once, few, many or a size class.

DNA: TGTGCCAGCAGCACACCGGGACAGGGTCGTGGCTACACCTTC; CDR3: CASSTPGQGRGYTF; V: TRBV6-5; J: TRBJ1-2; size: NA; D: TRBD1
DNA: TGTGCCAGCAGCTTAACCGGACAGGGAAAAGCAGAGACCCAGTACTTC; CDR3: CASSLTGQGKAETQYF; V: TRBV7-2; J: TRBJ2-5; size: NA; D: TRBD1
DNA: TGCGCCAGCAGCCAAGTGGAGGGCCTAGGCTATGGCTACACCTTC; CDR3: CASSQVEGLGYGYTF; V: TRBV4-1; J: TRBJ1-2; size: NA; D: NA
DNA: TGTGCCAGCAGCCTCGGCGACACCCCGGTGAACATTCAGTACTTC; CDR3: CASSLGDTPVNIQYF; V: TRBV5-8; J: TRBJ2-4; size: few; D: NA
DNA: TGCAGCGGGTTCCGGGACCTAGTCTACAATGAGCAGTTCTTC; CDR3: CSGFRDLVYNEQFF; V: TRBV29-1; J: TRBJ2-1; size: few; D: NA
DNA: TGTGCTAGTGGTGGAGGTAGCACTGAAGCTTTCTTT; CDR3: CASGGGSTEAFF; V: TRBV12-5; J: TRBJ1-1; size: NA; D: NA
DNA: TGTGCCAGTAGACGGAGTGGCTCCTACGAGCAGTACTTC; CDR3: CASRRSGSYEQYF; V: TRBV19; J: TRBJ2-7; size: NA; D: NA
DNA: TGTGCCAGCAGCTCAGGAGACTCCTACGAGCAGTACTTC; CDR3: CASSSGDSYEQYF; V: TRBV11-3; J: TRBJ2-7; size: NA; D: NA
DNA: TGTGCCAGCAGTTTTGGGGGTGGGGGTAACTATGGCTACACCTTC; CDR3: CASSFGGGGNYGYTF; V: TRBV6-6; J: TRBJ1-2; size: NA; D: NA
DNA: TGCGCCAGCAGCCCGACAGGGGTCGTAGGTCAGCCCCAGCATTTT; CDR3: CASSPTGVVGQPQHF; V: TRBV5-1; J: TRBJ1-5; size: NA; D: TRBD1
DNA: TGTGCCAGTAGCGAAACAGGGACGGGAAATCAGCCCCAGCATTTT; CDR3: CASSETGTGNQPQHF; V: TRBV19; J: TRBJ1-5; size: NA; D: NA
DNA: TGTGCCAGCAGCGACAGGGGACTAAATCAGCCCCAGCATTTT; CDR3: CASSDRGLNQPQHF; V: TRBV2; J: TRBJ1-5; size: NA; D: TRBD1
DNA: TGTGCCTGGAGTCCGACTGACACTGAAGCTTTCTTT; CDR3: CAWSPTDTEAFF; V: TRBV30; J: TRBJ1-1; size: NA; D: NA
DNA: TGTGCCAGCAGCTATTATAGCAATCAGCCCCAGCATTTT; CDR3: CASSYYSNQPQHF; V: TRBV6-5; J: TRBJ1-5; size: NA; D: NA
DNA: TGCGCCAGCAGTCGACTAGCGGGGGGTTACAACGAGCAGTACTTC; CDR3: CASSRLAGGYNEQYF; V: TRBV10-2; J: TRBJ2-7; size: once; D: TRBD2
DNA: TGTGCCAGCAGCTTAGCGACTTTGCGTTTTGGCACTGAAGCTTTCTTT; CDR3: CASSLATLRFGTEAFF; V: TRBV7-2; J: TRBJ1-1; size: NA; D: NA
DNA: TGTGCCAGCAGCCGGGACCCGGGGAAGGCAAACACCATATATTTT; CDR3: CASSRDPGKANTIYF; V: TRBV7-8; J: TRBJ1-3; size: NA; D: NA
DNA: TGTGCCAGTAGTCCGCTTTCGGGACAGGGGGCTTATACCGGGGAGCTGTTTTTT; CDR3: CASSPLSGQGAYTGELFF; V: TRBV19; J: TRBJ2-2; size: once; D: TRBD1
DNA: TGTGCCAGCAGAAGAGGGCTTAGTTTGCAGCCCCAGCATTTT; CDR3: CASRRGLSLQPQHF; V: TRBV2; J: TRBJ1-5; size: NA; D: NA
DNA: TGTGCCAGCAGCCGAGTCGCAGGGCAAGGAGAGACCCAGTACTTC; CDR3: CASSRVAGQGETQYF; V: TRBV7-2; J: TRBJ2-5; size: NA; D: NA
DNA: TGTGCCAGCAGTGACGGTCTGGGGTACGAGCAGTACTTC; CDR3: CASSDGLGYEQYF; V: TRBV6-1; J: TRBJ2-7; size: NA; D: NA
DNA: TGTGCCAGCGGCGAATACCGGACAGGTCCCACTGAAGCTTTCTTT; CDR3: CASGEYRTGPTEAFF; V: TRBV28; J: TRBJ1-1; size: NA; D: TRBD1
DNA: TGCGCCAGCAAAGGGACAGGGGACTCCTATAATTCACCCCTCCACTTT; CDR3: CASKGTGDSYNSPLHF; V: TRBV5-1; J: TRBJ1-6; size: NA; D: TRBD1
DNA: TGTGCCAGCAGCCTTAGTCTGGTTGCGGGGGCGAACACCGGGGAGCTGTTTTTT; CDR3: CASSLSLVAGANTGELFF; V: TRBV7-2; J: TRBJ2-2; size: once; D: TRBD2
DNA: TGTGCCAGCAGACAGGGGAGTACAGGGGACACTGAAGCTTTCTTT; CDR3: CASRQGSTGDTEAFF; V: TRBV25-1; J: TRBJ1-1; size: NA; D: TRBD1
DNA: TGTGCCAGCAGCCTCGCCGGGACAGCCGATCAGCCCCAGCATTTT; CDR3: CASSLAGTADQPQHF; V: TRBV7-2; J: TRBJ1-5; size: NA; D: TRBD1
DNA: TGTGCCAGCAGCCCCAGGACAGAGGCCTACGAGCAGTACTTC; CDR3: CASSPRTEAYEQYF; V: TRBV7-2; J: TRBJ2-7; size: NA; D: NA
DNA: TGTGCCAGCAGCCTCGATCAGGGGGCCTCTAACTATGGCTACACCTTC; CDR3: CASSLDQGASNYGYTF; V: TRBV7-3; J: TRBJ1-2; size: once; D: TRBD1
DNA: TGCAGCGTTGAGTTGGCGGGGGGTAACAATGAGCAGTTCTTC; CDR3: CSVELAGGNNEQFF; V: TRBV29-1; J: TRBJ2-1; size: NA; D: TRBD2
DNA: TGTGCCAGTAGTATGGGTGGCCCTAGCGCTTTCCATACGCAGTATTTT; CDR3: CASSMGGPSAFHTQYF; V: TRBV19; J: TRBJ2-3; size: NA; D: NA
DNA: TGTGCCAGCAGACCGACCTCAGGGTTCGGGGAGCTGTTTTTT; CDR3: CASRPTSGFGELFF; V: TRBV27; J: TRBJ2-2; size: once; D: NA
DNA: TGTGCCAGCAGCCGGACAGGGGGCACAGATACGCAGTATTTT; CDR3: CASSRTGGTDTQYF; V: TRBV6-6; J: TRBJ2-3; size: once; D: TRBD1
DNA: TGTGCCAGCAGCTTAAGGGACGATACGCAGTATTTT; CDR3: CASSLRDDTQYF; V: TRBV7-9; J: TRBJ2-3; size: NA; D: NA
DNA: TGTGCCAGCAGTGAACTCTCCCAGGGGCTTAATTCACCCCTCCACTTT; CDR3: CASSELSQGLNSPLHF; V: TRBV2; J: TRBJ1-6; size: NA; D: NA
DNA: TGCGCCAGCAGCTTGATGGATTGGGGTCAGGAAGCTTTCTTT; CDR3: CASSLMDWGQEAFF; V: TRBV5-1; J: TRBJ1-1; size: NA; D: NA
DNA: TGCGCCAGCAGCCCCGGGGACCGGTACGAGCAGTACTTC; CDR3: CASSPGDRYEQYF; V: TRBV5-1; J: TRBJ2-7; size: NA; D: NA
DNA: TGCAGTGCTACAGACAACGATGGCTACACCTTC; CDR3: CSATDNDGYTF; V: TRBV20-1; J: TRBJ1-2; size: few; D: NA
DNA: TGTGCCAGCAGCCTCGGGGGGGCCAACGTCCTGACTTTC; CDR3: CASSLGGANVLTF; V: TRBV7-9; J: TRBJ2-6; size: NA; D: NA
DNA: TGTGCCAGCAGCCTGGGACAGTACGGCTACACCTTC; CDR3: CASSLGQYGYTF; V: TRBV5-8; J: TRBJ1-2; size: NA; D: TRBD1
DNA: TGTGCCAGCAGCCGGACAGGGACTAGCGGGAGCACCGGGGAGCTGTTTTTT; CDR3: CASSRTGTSGSTGELFF; V: TRBV4-2; J: TRBJ2-2; size: NA; D: TRBD2
DNA: TGTGCCAGCAGCCAAGAAATCTCCTACGAGCAGTACTTC; CDR3: CASSQEISYEQYF; V: TRBV14; J: TRBJ2-7; size: once; D: NA
DNA: TGTGCCAGTAGTTCCGGGACAGGGAGAGTCGGAAACACCATATATTTT; CDR3: CASSSGTGRVGNTIYF; V: TRBV19; J: TRBJ1-3; size: NA; D: TRBD1
DNA: TGTGCCAGCAGCTTACCAGAAGGGGACTACATTCAGTACTTC; CDR3: CASSLPEGDYIQYF; V: TRBV7-2; J: TRBJ2-4; size: NA; D: NA
DNA: TGCGCCAGCAGCTTGGACGGGGCGATAAGCACAGATACGCAGTATTTT; CDR3: CASSLDGAISTDTQYF; V: TRBV5-1; J: TRBJ2-3; size: NA; D: NA
DNA: TGTGCCAGCAGCTTGGGACAGGGACCCACTGAAGCTTTCTTT; CDR3: CASSLGQGPTEAFF; V: TRBV5-4; J: TRBJ1-1; size: NA; D: TRBD1
DNA: TGTGCCAGCAGCTTACCTCAGCAAGGGACAGTGGACTCCTACGAGCAGTACTTC; CDR3: CASSLPQQGTVDSYEQYF; V: TRBV7-6; J: TRBJ2-7; size: NA; D: TRBD1
DNA: TGTGCCAGCAGTAGGGGGGCCCCCTTCCAAGAGACCCAGTACTTC; CDR3: CASSRGAPFQETQYF; V: TRBV6-6; J: TRBJ2-5; size: NA; D: NA
DNA: TGCGCCAGCGGGCTGCTTGGGAACACTGAAGCTTTCTTT; CDR3: CASGLLGNTEAFF; V: TRBV5-1; J: TRBJ1-1; size: few; D: NA
DNA: TGTGCCAGCAGCTTGGGGACAGGGGGCGGCACAGATACGCAGTATTTT; CDR3: CASSLGTGGGTDTQYF; V: TRBV5-8; J: TRBJ2-3; size: NA; D: TRBD1
DNA: TGTGCCAGTACATATGGCCAGCGGGGGGTCTACAATGAGCAGTTCTTC; CDR3: CASTYGQRGVYNEQFF; V: TRBV19; J: TRBJ2-1; size: NA; D: TRBD2
DNA: TGTGCCAGCAGCCGCCTGGACCGACAAGGAGAAAAACTGTTTTTT; CDR3: CASSRLDRQGEKLFF; V: TRBV7-2; J: TRBJ1-4; size: few; D: NA
DNA: TGTGCCAGCAGTTTTTTGGGGAAGAACACTGAAGCTTTCTTT; CDR3: CASSFLGKNTEAFF; V: TRBV27; J: TRBJ1-1; size: NA; D: NA
DNA: TGTGCCAGCAGCCAGCAAGCGGGCACAGATACGCAGTATTTT; CDR3: CASSQQAGTDTQYF; V: TRBV4-2; J: TRBJ2-3; size: NA; D: NA
DNA: TGTGCCAGCAGCTCCCTAAGGGGTGCTAACTATGGCTACACCTTC; CDR3: CASSSLRGANYGYTF; V: TRBV11-2; J: TRBJ1-2; size: NA; D: NA
DNA: TGTGCCAGCAGCTTGGACAGGGATAATTCACCCCTCCACTTT; CDR3: CASSLDRDNSPLHF; V: TRBV7-9; J: TRBJ1-6; size: once; D: TRBD1
DNA: TGCGCCAGCAGCTTGGGGGACACCGTCCATGAGCAGTTCTTC; CDR3: CASSLGDTVHEQFF; V: TRBV5-1; J: TRBJ2-1; size: once; D: NA
DNA: TGTGCCAGCAGTTTATTCACGGGGGTTAATTCACCCCTCCACTTT; CDR3: CASSLFTGVNSPLHF; V: TRBV27; J: TRBJ1-6; size: NA; D: NA
DNA: TGTGCCAGCAGCAAAAACAGGGGGCGGAACTATGGCTACACCTTC; CDR3: CASSKNRGRNYGYTF; V: TRBV7-9; J: TRBJ1-2; size: NA; D: TRBD1
DNA: TGTGCCACCAGGGATTCGGGACAGGGCCTCTCAGCCAATCAGCCCCAGCATTTT; CDR3: CATRDSGQGLSANQPQHF; V: TRBV15; J: TRBJ1-5; size: NA; D: TRBD1
DNA: TGTGCCTGGAGCCGGGACAGGGCCCTTAATGAAAAACTGTTTTTT; CDR3: CAWSRDRALNEKLFF; V: TRBV30; J: TRBJ1-4; size: few; D: TRBD1